This T cell receptor (beta chain) was sequenced for a study of OX40 agonist ivuxolimab in advanced cancers. Overall study: Ivuxolimab, an agonist antibody against OX40 (CD134), was given to patients. Recorded diagnoses for dose-escalation patients were hepatocellular carcinoma, melanoma, renal cell or head and neck cancer. Three partial responders included one hepatocellular carcinoma patient and two cutaneous melanoma patients. Findings and caveats of the study: Partial responders treated at 0.1-3.0 mg/kg exhibited clonal expansion among the lowest measured.

Germline V gene data show CDR1 as KGHSH and CDR2 as LQKENI. This CDR3 is built from 14 residues. Trimming left V 0 bases short and J 9 bases short, with 12 bases between. Comment on this clone: Its antigen is still unknown.

Method: immunoSEQ multiplex PCR; TCRdb's copy keeps in-frame clones and lacks some. The sample lists 6,500 to 8,000 clones; about four fifths were seen once. The sequences come from CD4+ or CD8+ T cells sorted from blood, collected in a trial of the OX40 agonist ivuxolimab. J is TRBJ1-5 and V is TRBV18; no reliable D call. The receptor was derived from an adult with an advanced solid tumor such as melanoma, head and neck, liver or kidney cancer. The CDR3 sequence: CASSPPGPTGPQHF. CDR3 coding DNA: TGTGCCAGCTCACCACCTGGGCCGACTGGGCCCCAGCATTTT. Full variable domain (missing parts from reference TRBV18 and TRBJ1-5): NAGVMQNPRHLVRRRGQEARLRCSPMKGHSHVYWYRQLPEEGLKFMVYLQKENIIDESGMPKERFSAEFPKEGPSILRIQQVVRGDSAAYFCASSPPGPTGPQHFGDGTRLSIL.